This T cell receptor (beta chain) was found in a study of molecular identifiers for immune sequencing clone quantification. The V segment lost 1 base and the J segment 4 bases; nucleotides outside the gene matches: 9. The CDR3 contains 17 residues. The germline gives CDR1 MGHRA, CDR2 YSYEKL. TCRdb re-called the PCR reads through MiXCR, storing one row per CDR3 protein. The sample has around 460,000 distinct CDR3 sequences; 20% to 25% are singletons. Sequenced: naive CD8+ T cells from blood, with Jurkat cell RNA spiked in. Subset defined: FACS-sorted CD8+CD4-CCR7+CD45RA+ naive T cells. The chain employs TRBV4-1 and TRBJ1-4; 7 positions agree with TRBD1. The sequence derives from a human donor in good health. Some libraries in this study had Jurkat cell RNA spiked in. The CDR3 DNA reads TGCGCCAGCAGCCAAGTTCAGGGGGAGTGGAGTAATGAAAAACTGTTTTTT. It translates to CASSQVQGEWSNEKLFF.